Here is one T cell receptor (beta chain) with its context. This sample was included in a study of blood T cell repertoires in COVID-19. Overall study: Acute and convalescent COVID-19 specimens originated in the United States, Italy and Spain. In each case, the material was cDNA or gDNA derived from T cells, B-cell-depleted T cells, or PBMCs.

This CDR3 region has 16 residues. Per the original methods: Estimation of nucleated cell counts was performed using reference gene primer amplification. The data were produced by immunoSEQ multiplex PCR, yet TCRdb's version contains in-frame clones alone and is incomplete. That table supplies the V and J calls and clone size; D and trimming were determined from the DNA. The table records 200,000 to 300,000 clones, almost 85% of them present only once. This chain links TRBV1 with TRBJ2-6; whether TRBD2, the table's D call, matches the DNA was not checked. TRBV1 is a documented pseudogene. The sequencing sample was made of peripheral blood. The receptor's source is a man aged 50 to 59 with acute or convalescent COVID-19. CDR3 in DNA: TGCACCAGCAGCCAAGTGAGCGGGACTGGGGCCAACGTCCTGACTTTC. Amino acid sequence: CTSSQVSGTGANVLTF.